This entry concerns a single T cell receptor (beta chain). The method was immunoSEQ multiplex PCR; TCRdb's version includes in-frame clones alone and lacks a portion of them. The sample includes about 48,000 clones, over 75% seen only once; the top ten take approximately 10%. This entry belongs to a study of OX40 agonist ivuxolimab in advanced cancers. The germline V and J ends were trimmed by 0 bases and 4 bases, with 18 bases remaining between them. Germline V lookup: CDR1 MGHRA, CDR2 YSYEKL. This CDR3 has 17 amino acids. The clonotype originates from an adult with an advanced solid tumor such as melanoma, head and neck, liver or kidney cancer. The gene calls are TRBV4-1 and TRBJ1-1; no clear D. This specimen was CD4+ or CD8+ T cells sorted from blood, taken in a trial of the OX40 agonist ivuxolimab. The CDR3 DNA is TGCGCCAGCAGCCAAGAAGGAGGGAGCCCGGCGACCACTGAAGCTTTCTTT. This sequence encodes CASSQEGGSPATTEAFF.